This T cell receptor beta chain was obtained from a study of T cells in Graves' hyperthyroidism and ophthalmopathy. The wider study: Blood from the periphery was taken at initial diagnosis, before any treatment. Notes on the study in general: Blood also held most thyroid clonotypes expanded beyond 0.001. Ophthalmopathy and stable hyperthyroidism were told apart by a 13 V-J model.

As to this clonotype: Its antigen remains unknown.

Exclusions: uncontrolled infection, other autoimmune disease, pregnancy, lactation. It was RNA transcripts that yielded the amplified TCR beta CDR3 regions. In the first-round RT-PCR of the TCR CDR3, the HTBI primer set was used. In TCRdb, the multiplex PCR reads were re-called with MiXCR into one record per CDR3 protein. The table records around 350,000 distinct CDR3 sequences, roughly 14% of them present only once. The TCR comes from a young woman with Graves' ophthalmopathy. The sample comprised blood.

In DNA, the CDR3 is TGTGCCAGCAGTTTATCGATCGGGACAGGGAGGGTCGGGGAGCTGTTTTTT. It encodes CASSLSIGTGRVGELFF. The chain links TRBV27 to TRBJ2-2; 9 positions agree with TRBD1. Trimming cost V 0 bases and J 7 bases; bases outside gene matches: 9. The CDR3 covers 17 residues. Germline CDR1 is MNHEY and CDR2 is SMNVEV (reference sequence).